The T cell receptor (beta chain) described here comes from a study of T-cell reconstitution after alpha-beta-depleted transplantation in children. This clonotype was recorded at least ten times. Its antigen remains unidentified. This CDR3 is built from 17 residues. Germline V gene data show CDR1 as SGHDT and CDR2 as YYEEEE. The V end was cut by 3 bases, the J end by 0 bases, with 18 bases between. Study findings and constraints: The origin of alpha-beta T cells about two months after transplant was reportedly several hundred expanded graft clones.

Library preparation (for TCRbeta) was performed with unique molecular identifiers. TCRdb reanalysed the PCR reads using MiXCR and keeps one entry per CDR3 protein. The table shows fewer than 550,000 distinct CDR3 sequences, with roughly a tenth occurring only once. The sample here was PBMCs, taken before TCRalphabeta/CD19-depleted stem cell transplant. The origin of this receptor is a child between 2 and 9 years old with inherited bone marrow failure, due to receive a stem cell transplant. The chain recombines TRBV5-6 with TRBJ1-1; tentative D call: TRBD1 (5 bases). CDR3 sequence reads: CASSWGTGRFMNTEAFF. In DNA, the CDR3 is TGTGCCAGCAGCTGGGGGACTGGGCGATTTATGAACACTGAAGCTTTCTTT.